This T cell receptor beta chain was retrieved from a study of Ad26.COV2.S vaccination and SARS-CoV-2 variants. V was pared by 3 bases and J by 1 base, with 8 bases of the junction left unmatched. Germline CDR1 reads SGHDT; CDR2 reads YYEEEE. This CDR3 has 17 residues. The table lists this clone with a count of one. Profiling relied on immunoSEQ multiplex PCR, and the TCRdb table lists in-frame clones only, not all of them. The sample yields some 320,000 clones, around 85% seen once. The treatment is: roughly 20 received Ad26.COV2.S at low or high dose, single or two shots; roughly five received placebo; per-sample allocation not given. Sample collection was performed on day 63 after the first vaccine or placebo injection.

This sequence was found in a person between 18 and 59 years old who received the Ad26.COV2.S COVID-19 vaccine or a placebo. The sequencing used peripheral blood, collected in a trial of Ad26.COV2.S vaccine versus placebo. The rearrangement joins TRBV5-6 to TRBJ2-3, with 10 positions matching TRBD2. This CDR3 is CASSSTSGGDRTDTQYF. The CDR3 DNA reads as TGTGCCAGCAGCTCGACCAGCGGGGGGGATCGCACAGATACGCAGTATTTT.